The 22 T cell receptor beta chains listed next were all sequenced from one sample in a study of PD-1 blockade in classical Hodgkin lymphoma. The method was immunoSEQ multiplex PCR; TCRdb's version includes in-frame clones alone and lacks a portion of them. Counted here are around 36,000 clones, over 70% occurring once; the ten biggest clones make up around 9%. Every single patient, without exception, relapsed after autologous stem cell transplantation, and brentuximab vedotin exposure varied. This sample comprised peripheral blood mononuclear cells (PBMCs), obtained at baseline. The receptors were sampled from a human donor with classical Hodgkin lymphoma.

This clone appeared once. J is TRBJ2-7 and V is TRBV7-2; D remains ambiguous. This CDR3 region has 14 residues. Per germline, CDR1 SGHTA and CDR2 FQGNSA. V gave up 1 base and J gave up 0 bases, with 7 bases separating them. The chain's CDR3 is CASSLDPSSYEQYF. DNA for the CDR3: TGTGCCAGCAGCTTAGATCCTAGCTCCTACGAGCAGTACTTC.

CDR3 sequence (DNA): TGCGCCAGCAGGGGTGAGGGGTTCTACGAGCAGTACTTC. Translation gives CASRGEGFYEQYF. V gene TRBV5-1 combines with J gene TRBJ2-7; either TRBD1 or TRBD2 may supply D (5 bases each). The CDR3 loop spans 13 amino acids. The germline V and J ends were trimmed by 5 bases and 3 bases, with 12 bases remaining between them. The germline V gene encodes CDR1 SGHRS and CDR2 YFSETQ. Full variable domain (missing parts from reference TRBV5-1 and TRBJ2-7): KAGVTQTPRYLIKTRGQQVTLSCSPISGHRSVSWYQQTPGQGLQFLFEYFSETQRNKGNFPGRFSGRQFSNSRSEMNVSTLELGDSALYLCASRGEGFYEQYFGPGTRLTVT.

V is TRBV28 and J is TRBJ1-1; 7 bases are a match to TRBD1. The CDR3 has 15 amino acids. The germline gives CDR1 MDHEN, CDR2 SYDVKM. J was trimmed by 0 bases and V by 7 bases; bases with no gene match: 8. CDR3 bases: TGTGCCAGCACTCCAGGACAGGCGGTGAACACTGAAGCTTTCTTT. Translated, it gives CASTPGQAVNTEAFF. The full variable domain, with the rest looked up from reference TRBV28 and TRBJ1-1, is DVKVTQSSRYLVKRTGEKVFLECVQDMDHENMFWYRQDPGLGLRLIYFSYDVKMKEKGDIPEGYSVSREKKERFSLILESASTNQTSMYLCASTPGQAVNTEAFFGQGTRLTVV.

The rearrangement links TRBV9 to TRBJ2-7; 8 bases are a match to TRBD2. The V segment lost 2 bases and the J segment 2 bases; nucleotides outside the gene matches: 6. The CDR3 contains 15 residues. From germline, CDR1 is SGDLS and CDR2 YYNGEE. The CDR3 DNA sequence: TGTGCCAGCAGCGTGGACGGGAGGGCCCCCTACGAGCAGTACTTC. As protein: CASSVDGRAPYEQYF.

This chain links TRBV2 with TRBJ2-1; D possibly corresponds to TRBD1 (6 bases). CDR1 SNHLY and CDR2 FYNNEI come from the germline V gene. The V end was cut by 7 bases, the J end by 5 bases, with 9 bases between. The CDR3 contains 12 residues. CDR3 nucleotides: TGTGCCAGCAACTGGGACAACAATGAGCAGTTCTTC. It yields the protein CASNWDNNEQFF.

The V call is TRBV5-5, the J call TRBJ2-5; 9 bases line up with TRBD1. CDR3 size: 14 residues. Germline trimming cut 4 bases from V and 5 bases from J; bases unmatched to any gene: 6. In germline, CDR1 is SGHKS, CDR2 YYEKEE (reference sequence). This chain's CDR3 is CASSITGGGETQYF. CDR3 DNA: TGTGCCAGCAGCATCACAGGGGGCGGGGAGACCCAGTACTTC.

The V and J genes are TRBV7-9 and TRBJ2-5, with unresolved D. V lost 4 bases, J lost 2 bases, and 14 bases lay in between. Looked up from germline, CDR1 is SEHNR and CDR2 is FQNEAQ (reference sequence). The CDR3 sequence is 15 residues long. For the CDR3, the DNA is TGTGCCAGCAGCTCCCTCCCACCCCTGCAAGAGACCCAGTACTTC. This codes for CASSSLPPLQETQYF.

The rearrangement joins TRBV6-4 to TRBJ1-1; 10 nucleotides line up with TRBD1. The V gene's germline CDR1 is MRHNA and CDR2 SNTAGT. The CDR3 totals 14 residues. The junction had 11 bases not matched to a gene; V was cut back by 4 bases and J by 12 bases. The CDR3 spells CASSAAPGQGETFF. DNA of the CDR3: TGTGCCAGCAGTGCGGCCCCCGGACAGGGGGAAACTTTCTTT.

This clone was seen a handful of times. The chain joins TRBV19 to TRBJ1-2; D unresolved. V lost 6 bases to trimming and J lost 7 bases, with 15 bases between them. The CDR3 runs 13 residues. Germline V gives CDR1 LNHDA, CDR2 SQIVND (reference sequence). CDR3 sequence (DNA): TGTGCCAGTAGCCCCCCCCGGGTAACTGGCTACACCTTC. Amino acid sequence: CASSPPRVTGYTF.

This clone was counted a few times. V usage is TRBV10-3 and J usage is TRBJ2-7; 8 nucleotides align to TRBD1. CDR1 and CDR2 from the germline V gene are ENHRY and SYGVKD. Germline trimming cut 8 bases from V and 2 bases from J; bases unmatched to any gene: 2. The CDR3 covers 12 residues. The CDR3 coding sequence is TGTGCCATCGGGGGACAGGCCTACGAGCAGTACTTC. It codes for CAIGGQAYEQYF.

The chain couples TRBV5-1 to TRBJ1-2; 10 bases match TRBD1. V shed 7 bases, J shed 7 bases, and the junction held 4 bases outside the gene matches. There are 12 residues in the CDR3. The V gene's germline CDR1 is SGHRS and CDR2 YFSETQ. As DNA, the CDR3 is TGCGCCAGCCACGGGACAGGGGTTGGCTACACCTTC. Residues: CASHGTGVGYTF. Together with reference TRBV5-1 and TRBJ1-2, the CDR3 gives the full variable domain: KAGVTQTPRYLIKTRGQQVTLSCSPISGHRSVSWYQQTPGQGLQFLFEYFSETQRNKGNFPGRFSGRQFSNSRSEMNVSTLELGDSALYLCASHGTGVGYTFGSGTRLTVV.

As to this clone: Other DNA sequences in this specimen translate into the identical CDR3. V gene TRBV7-2 combines with J gene TRBJ1-1; no reliable D call. The germline CDR1 and CDR2 sequences are SGHTA and FQGNSA. Trimming took 8 bases from V and 1 from J, leaving 11 bases between them. The CDR3 sequence is 13 residues long. This chain's CDR3 is CASSPTTNTEAFF. CDR3 coding DNA: TGTGCCAGCTCCCCCACAACGAACACTGAAGCTTTCTTT.

The V call is TRBV18, the J call TRBJ1-6, with 9 bases lining up with TRBD1. Unmatched junction bases numbered 6, after V lost 2 bases and J lost 7 bases. Per germline, CDR1 KGHSH and CDR2 LQKENI. This CDR3 has 16 amino acids. The CDR3 region is CASSPAGQGMNSPLHF. CDR3 DNA sequence: TGTGCCAGCTCACCAGCGGGACAGGGTATGAATTCACCCCTCCACTTT. Filled out from reference TRBV18 and TRBJ1-6, the complete variable domain reads NAGVMQNPRHLVRRRGQEARLRCSPMKGHSHVYWYRQLPEEGLKFMVYLQKENIIDESGMPKERFSAEFPKEGPSILRIQQVVRGDSAAYFCASSPAGQGMNSPLHFGNGTRLTVT.

The rearrangement uses TRBV7-2 and TRBJ1-2; D is unresolved. Germline values: CDR1 SGHTA, CDR2 FQGNSA. The CDR3 runs 12 residues. Trimming took off 3 bases at V and 7 bases at J, with 9 bases between the two ends. The CDR3 DNA is TGTGCCAGCAGCTTCGATGGTGTTGGCTACACCTTC. Its protein product is CASSFDGVGYTF. Drawing the rest from reference TRBV7-2 and TRBJ1-2, the complete variable domain is GAGVSQSPSNKVTEKGKDVELRCDPISGHTALYWYRQSLGQGLEFLIYFQGNSAPDKSGLPSDRFSAERTGGSVSTLTIQRTQQEDSAVYLCASSFDGVGYTFGSGTRLTVV.

This clone was seen just once. The chain combines TRBV19 with TRBJ1-2; TRBD1 aligns across 8 bases. Trimming cost V 6 bases and J 8 bases; bases outside gene matches: 8. The CDR3 has 13 amino acids. CDR1 LNHDA and CDR2 SQIVND come from the germline V gene (reference sequence). The CDR3 nucleotides are TGTGCCAGTAGCATTTCCCGACAGGGGGGCTACACCTTC. It translates to CASSISRQGGYTF. Full variable domain (outside the CDR3, taken from reference TRBV19 and TRBJ1-2): DGGITQSPKYLFRKEGQNVTLSCEQNLNHDAMYWYRQDPGQGLRLIYYSQIVNDFQKGDIAEGYSVSREKKESFPLTVTSAQKNPTAFYLCASSISRQGGYTFGSGTRLTVV.

This clone appeared once. This chain uses TRBV6-1 with TRBJ1-2, with D unresolved. The V and J ends lost 6 bases and 4 bases respectively, with 18 bases between them. The CDR3 has 15 amino acids. CDR1 is MNHNS, CDR2 SASEGT, per germline. The CDR3 is CASRPPGEWSYGYTF. DNA for the CDR3: TGTGCCAGCAGACCCCCCGGTGAATGGAGCTATGGCTACACCTTC.

This chain links TRBV7-9 with TRBJ1-6; D perhaps matches TRBD1 (5 bases). Germline lookup yields CDR1 SEHNR and CDR2 FQNEAQ (reference sequence). The CDR3 sequence is 15 residues long. With 1 base removed from V and 7 bases from J, the gap between germline ends came to 11 bases. In nucleotides, the CDR3 is TGTGCCAGCAGCTTAGTGGGGGGATGGAATTCACCCCTCCACTTT. Protein product: CASSLVGGWNSPLHF.

The chain uses TRBV5-1 and TRBJ2-5, with 7 nucleotides matching TRBD1. The CDR3 sequence is 15 residues long. V trimming: 0 bases; J trimming: 4 bases; junction bases outside the gene matches: 6. Germline lookup yields CDR1 SGHRS and CDR2 YFSETQ. The CDR3 nucleotides are TGCGCCAGCAGCTTGGAATCGCCAGGGGGAGAGACCCAGTACTTC. It encodes CASSLESPGGETQYF.

The genes are TRBV6-5 and TRBJ2-1; D remains unclear. The germline CDR1 and CDR2 sequences are MNHEY and SVGAGI. This CDR3 has 13 amino acids. The V end lost 0 bases, the J end lost 14 bases, and 14 bases lay between the germline ends. The CDR3 coding sequence is TGTGCCAGCAGTTACTCGCTGGGTGGGATCAAGTTCTTC. Protein sequence: CASSYSLGGIKFF.

The rearrangement joins TRBV6-6 to TRBJ1-1; 7 positions match TRBD1. The CDR3 covers 14 residues. V lost 6 bases, J lost 4 bases, and 8 bases stayed unmatched. Looked up from germline, CDR1 is MNHNY and CDR2 is SVGAGI (reference sequence). CDR3 DNA: TGTGCCAGCAGACAAACAGGGGTTGGCACTGAAGCTTTCTTT. This sequence encodes CASRQTGVGTEAFF.

The rearrangement joins TRBV19 to TRBJ1-4; D may be TRBD1 (5 bases). Trimming pared 5 bases from V and 10 bases from J, leaving 5 bases between. Germline assignment: CDR1 LNHDA and CDR2 SQIVND (reference sequence). CDR3 length: 10 amino acids. The CDR3 DNA reads as TGTGCCAGTAGTGGGGGAAAACTGTTTTTT. Translated: CASSGGKLFF.

CDR3 protein: CASSFRVRIIDEQFF. The CDR3 DNA follows: TGTGCCAGCAGCTTCAGGGTGCGGATAATAGATGAGCAGTTCTTC. The genes are TRBV5-6 and TRBJ2-1; a possible D gene is TRBD1 (5 bases). The germline V and J ends were trimmed by 2 bases and 8 bases, with 17 bases remaining between them. In germline, CDR1 is SGHDT, CDR2 YYEEEE. The CDR3 consists of 15 residues.